The source of this T cell receptor beta chain is a study of control samples from healthy donors and cancer patients. TCRdb's table, derived via immunoSEQ multiplex PCR, lists solely in-frame clones and lacks some. The table shows about 130,000 clones, with more than 70% occurring only once. The V gene lost 7 bases and the J gene lost 7 bases, with 17 bases spanning the gap. Per germline, CDR1 MNHEY and CDR2 SVGAGI. CDR3 length: 14 amino acids. The sequence was obtained from a man in his fifties or sixties in good health. J is TRBJ1-5 and V is TRBV6-5, with D perhaps TRBD1 (6 bases). Sequencing was performed on blood. In nucleotides, the CDR3 is TGTGCCAGCACTCCCCTTGAAGGGGGGCAGCCCCAGCATTTT. Its translation is CASTPLEGGQPQHF.